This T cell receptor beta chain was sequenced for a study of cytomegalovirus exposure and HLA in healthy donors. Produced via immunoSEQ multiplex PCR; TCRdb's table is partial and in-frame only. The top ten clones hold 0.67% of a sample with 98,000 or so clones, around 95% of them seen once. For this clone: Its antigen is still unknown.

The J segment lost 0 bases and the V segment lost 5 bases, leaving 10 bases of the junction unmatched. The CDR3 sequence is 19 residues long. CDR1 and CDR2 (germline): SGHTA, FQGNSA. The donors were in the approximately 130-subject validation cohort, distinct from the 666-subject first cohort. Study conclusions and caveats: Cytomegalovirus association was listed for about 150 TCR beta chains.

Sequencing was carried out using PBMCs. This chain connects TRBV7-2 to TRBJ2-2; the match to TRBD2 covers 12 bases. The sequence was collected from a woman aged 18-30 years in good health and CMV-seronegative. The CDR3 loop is CASSVNLAGGHSNTGELFF. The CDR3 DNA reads TGTGCCAGCAGCGTCAATCTAGCGGGGGGGCATTCGAACACCGGGGAGCTGTTTTTT.